Below are 30 T cell receptor beta chains sequenced from a single sample in a study of T-cell reconstitution after alpha-beta-depleted transplantation in children. The library targeted TCRbeta and was prepared with unique molecular identifiers. MiXCR, run by TCRdb on the PCR reads, gives a single entry per CDR3 protein. The table lists 700,000 or so distinct CDR3 sequences, over 10% of them singletons. The sequences come from PBMCs, collected before TCRalphabeta/CD19-depleted stem cell transplant. The source of these receptors is a girl aged 2-10 years with congenital amegakaryocytic thrombocytopenia, due to receive a stem cell transplant.

The chain carries TRBV6-2 or TRBV6-3 and TRBJ2-4; D may be TRBD2 (6 bases). Deletions cut 2 bases from V and 0 bases from J, with 14 bases between. CDR1 MNHEY and CDR2 SVGEGT come from the germline V gene. CDR3 length: 17 residues. CDR3 sequence: CASSYGLGGLAKNIQYF. The CDR3 region has the DNA TGTGCCAGCAGTTACGGGTTGGGGGGACTAGCCAAAAACATTCAGTACTTC.

The sample holds many counts of this clonotype. The chain couples TRBV29-1 to TRBJ2-7; possibly TRBD2 for D (6 bases). CDR1 is SQVTM, CDR2 ANQGSEA, per germline. The CDR3 totals 15 residues. V lost 1 base and J lost 7, with 20 bases in between. The CDR3 sequence: CSVEVRGPGRREQYF. CDR3 in DNA: TGCAGCGTTGAAGTGCGGGGCCCGGGAAGGAGGGAGCAGTACTTC.

This clonotype has a count of ten or more. This sequence joins TRBV2 and TRBJ2-1, with D hard to call. V was clipped by 5 bases and J by 9 bases, with 8 bases between them. CDR1 is SNHLY, CDR2 FYNNEI, per germline. The CDR3 loop spans 11 amino acids. The CDR3 sequence: CASSPRPEQFF. The CDR3 nucleotides are TGTGCCAGCAGTCCTCGGCCTGAGCAGTTCTTC.

This clonotype was seen at least ten times. The V call is TRBV12-3 or TRBV12-4, the J call TRBJ2-4; D could derive from TRBD1 or TRBD2 (6 bases each). The CDR3 is 13 amino acids. V lost 10 bases and J lost 6, with 16 bases in between. The CDR3 reads CATTGTEGNIQYF. The CDR3 region has the DNA TGTGCCACCACAGGGACTGAGGGAAACATTCAGTACTTC.

This clonotype has a count of ten or more. The rearrangement joins TRBV12-3 or TRBV12-4 to TRBJ2-1; D may be TRBD2 (6 bases). Trimming stripped 5 bases from V and 2 bases from J, with 10 bases between. CDR3 length equals 14 residues. CDR3 nucleotides: TGTGCCAGCAGTCCTAGCGTAGCCTACAATGAGCAGTTCTTC. Its protein product is CASSPSVAYNEQFF.

This clonotype was counted ten times or more. V usage is TRBV20-1 and J usage is TRBJ2-2; 9 nucleotides agree with TRBD2. There are 14 residues in the CDR3. CDR1 is DFQATT and CDR2 is SNEGSKA in the germline V gene (reference sequence). V gave up 2 bases and J gave up 6 bases; unmatched junction bases: 4. The CDR3 loop reads CSARHSGSPGELFF. CDR3 in DNA: TGCAGTGCTAGACATAGCGGGAGCCCCGGGGAGCTGTTTTTT.

This clonotype has a handful of counts. This rearrangement joins TRBV3-1 to TRBJ2-3, with TRBD2 matching over 13 bases. The length of the CDR3 is 16 residues. V trimming: 4 bases; J trimming: 9 bases; junction bases outside the gene matches: 10. The germline V gene encodes CDR1 LGHDT and CDR2 YNNKEL (reference sequence). The CDR3 region is CASSLTGTSGMVTQYF. DNA for the CDR3: TGTGCCAGCAGCCTGACCGGGACTAGCGGGATGGTAACGCAGTATTTT.

This chain links TRBV20-1 with TRBJ2-6, with unresolved D. The CDR3 has 14 amino acids. The V end lost 6 bases, the J end lost 0 bases, and 9 bases lay between the germline ends. Per germline, CDR1 DFQATT and CDR2 SNEGSKA (reference sequence). This CDR3 reads CSATSLSGANVLTF. The CDR3 DNA reads TGCAGTGCAACCAGTCTCTCTGGGGCCAACGTCCTGACTTTC.

This clonotype was seen a handful of times. This chain joins TRBV10-3 and TRBJ1-3; 10 bases align to TRBD1. V was clipped by 4 bases and J by 3 bases; unmatched bases: 9. Per the germline V gene, CDR1 is ENHRY and CDR2 is SYGVKD. This CDR3 comprises 17 residues. CDR3 coding DNA: TGTGCCATCAGTGGCCCGCGGGACAGGGGAGGTGGAAACACCATATATTTT. Translating gives CAISGPRDRGGGNTIYF.

The chain couples TRBV3-1 to TRBJ2-1; 7 bases map to TRBD2. The CDR3 extends over 16 amino acids. Germline V lookup: CDR1 LGHDT, CDR2 YNNKEL (reference sequence). The trim removed 0 bases at V and 7 bases at J, leaving 9 bases unmatched. CDR3: CASSQEGGRAWNEQFF. CDR3 nucleotide sequence: TGTGCCAGCAGCCAAGAAGGTGGGAGGGCGTGGAATGAGCAGTTCTTC.

The chain carries TRBV7-2 and TRBJ2-2; the D gene is possibly TRBD2 (6 bases). Germline V gene sequence: CDR1 SGHTA, CDR2 FQGNSA. Trimming stripped 5 bases from V and 6 bases from J, with 10 bases between. This CDR3 contains 13 residues. Written as DNA, the CDR3 is TGTGCCAGCAGCACGCCGGGGGCCGGGGAGCTGTTTTTT. Its protein is CASSTPGAGELFF.

This clonotype was seen ten or more times. The CDR3 sequence is CASASGQGVGELFF. CDR3 nucleotides: TGCGCCAGCGCATCTGGACAGGGCGTCGGGGAGCTGTTTTTT. The genes are TRBV5-1 and TRBJ2-2; 8 bases map to TRBD1. Germline trimming cut 7 bases from V and 7 bases from J; bases unmatched to any gene: 9. Germline-derived CDR1 and CDR2 are SGHRS and YFSETQ. The CDR3 runs to 14 residues.

This clonotype was found many times. This rearrangement joins TRBV20-1 to TRBJ2-3; 8 bases map to TRBD2. Germline CDR1 is DFQATT and CDR2 is SNEGSKA (reference sequence). This CDR3 comprises 15 residues. V shed 0 bases and J 6 bases; nucleotides not matched to a gene: 8. The CDR3 region has the DNA TGCAGTGCTAGAGATGGTGGCGGGAGGTATGATACGCAGTATTTT. Translated: CSARDGGGRYDTQYF.

V and J are TRBV12-3 or TRBV12-4 and TRBJ2-7, with TRBD1 as a possible D gene (5 bases). V was clipped by 5 bases and J by 0 bases, with 8 bases between them. CDR3 size: 13 residues. The CDR3 DNA is TGTGCCAGCAGTCGACAGAACTCCTACGAGCAGTACTTC. It is translated as CASSRQNSYEQYF.

In its sample, this clonotype was seen a few times. The CDR3, as DNA: TGTGCCAGCAGTTTCCTAGGGAAGGCTGGCTACACCTTC. This translates into CASSFLGKAGYTF. V gene TRBV12-3 or TRBV12-4 combines with J gene TRBJ1-2; unclear D gene. The V and J ends lost 3 bases and 7 bases respectively, with 12 bases between them. CDR3 length equals 13 residues.

Of note for this clonotype: A single base separates this from a much larger clone, so it may be a read error. The chain is built from TRBV20-1 and TRBJ2-2; D tentatively fits TRBD1 or TRBD2 (6 bases each). This CDR3 contains 14 residues. Trimming removed 0 bases from V and 9 bases from J, with 14 bases in between. CDR1 is DFQATT and CDR2 is SNEGSKA in the germline V gene (reference sequence). CDR3 region: CSARDGPGAWELFF. The CDR3 region has the DNA TGCAGTGCTAGAGATGGGCCGGGGGCCTGGGAGCTGTTTTTT.

This clonotype was picked up a small number of times. The rearrangement joins TRBV6-5 to TRBJ1-5; unclear D gene. Germline CDR1 is MNHEY and CDR2 is SVGAGI. Trimming left V 0 bases short and J 5 bases short, with 8 bases between. The CDR3 sequence is 14 residues long. The CDR3 coding sequence is TGTGCCAGCAGTTACTCGGCAGCATATCAGCCCCAGCATTTT. This codes for CASSYSAAYQPQHF.

This clonotype occurred a few times. The chain carries TRBV6-6 and TRBJ1-1; D is perhaps TRBD1 (6 bases). Germline V CDR1 and CDR2: MNHNY, SVGAGI (reference sequence). The V end lost 11 bases, the J end lost 4 bases, and 17 bases lay between the germline ends. This CDR3 is built from 13 residues. The CDR3 loop is CAGTTGLFTEAFF. As DNA, the CDR3 is TGTGCCGGTACCACAGGGCTCTTCACTGAAGCTTTCTTT.

The chain has TRBV29-1 and TRBJ1-2, with TRBD1 as a possible D gene (5 bases). The germline V gene has CDR1 SQVTM and CDR2 ANQGSEA. The ends were cut back, 0 bases at V and 8 bases at J, with 16 bases in the middle. CDR3 length equals 14 residues. The DNA for the CDR3 is TGCAGCGTTGAAGACGGTCGCCGGGGGGAGGGCTACACCTTC. Its translation is CSVEDGRRGEGYTF.

This clonotype was seen more than once but under ten times. The rearrangement links TRBV5-1 to TRBJ2-7, with D unresolved. The CDR3 sequence is 15 residues long. Germline V gene sequence: CDR1 SGHRS, CDR2 YFSETQ. The ends were cut back, 4 bases at V and 2 bases at J, with 16 bases in the middle. CDR3: CASSRSAGGAYEQYF. CDR3 bases: TGCGCCAGCAGCAGGAGCGCTGGTGGGGCCTACGAGCAGTACTTC.

This clonotype was observed at least ten times. This chain links TRBV6-1 with TRBJ1-3; TRBD1 might be the D (5 bases). Germline values: CDR1 MNHNS, CDR2 SASEGT. V gave up 8 bases and J gave up 0 bases, with 14 bases separating them. This CDR3 is 15 amino acids long. In DNA form, the CDR3 reads TGTGCCAGCGAGGGACGGAGCCTCTCTGGAAACACCATATATTTT. As protein: CASEGRSLSGNTIYF.

This clonotype was counted at least ten times. Here the CDR3 reads CSAPDYNEQFF. CDR3 DNA sequence: TGCAGTGCTCCAGACTACAATGAGCAGTTCTTC. This rearrangement joins TRBV20-1 to TRBJ2-1; D gene ambiguous. V dropped 5 bases and J dropped 3 bases, with 5 bases sitting between them. This CDR3 spans 11 amino acids. Germline CDR1 reads DFQATT; CDR2 reads SNEGSKA (reference sequence).

This clonotype was counted at least ten times. The rearrangement uses TRBV5-6 and TRBJ1-1; no clear D gene. The CDR3 is 12 residues long. Germline V gene lookup returns CDR1 SGHDT and CDR2 YYEEEE. V was cut by 0 bases and J by 3 bases, with 3 bases left in between. The CDR3 region is CASSLAHTEAFF. CDR3 DNA sequence: TGTGCCAGCAGCTTGGCACACACTGAAGCTTTCTTT.

This clonotype was picked up one time. With a much larger clone just one base away, this may be a read error. This chain uses TRBV6-1 with TRBJ1-5; D remains ambiguous. This CDR3 comprises 15 residues. Trimming left V 2 bases short and J 4 bases short, with 12 bases between. CDR1 and CDR2 (germline): MNHNS, SASEGT. The CDR3 here is CASSETYSGNQPQHF. The CDR3 region has the DNA TGTGCCAGCAGTGAAACGTACAGCGGAAATCAGCCCCAGCATTTT.

This clonotype was recorded many times. The chain couples TRBV5-1 to TRBJ1-1; tentatively, D is TRBD1 (5 bases). Germline V gene lookup returns CDR1 SGHRS and CDR2 YFSETQ. Trimming took 4 bases from V and 3 from J, leaving 13 bases between them. The CDR3 length is 14 residues. The DNA of the CDR3 is TGCGCCAGCAGCCGATTCACAGGACACACTGAAGCTTTCTTT. It specifies CASSRFTGHTEAFF.

This clonotype was observed many times. The V and J genes are TRBV5-1 and TRBJ1-1; the D gene is possibly TRBD1 (6 bases). This CDR3 contains 17 residues. Germline CDR1 SGHRS, CDR2 YFSETQ. The germline V and J ends were trimmed by 3 bases and 0 bases, with 18 bases remaining between them. CDR3 coding DNA: TGCGCCAGCAGCTACAAATCGTCGGGGGCCTTGAACACTGAAGCTTTCTTT. Amino acids: CASSYKSSGALNTEAFF.

The V call is TRBV28, the J call TRBJ1-2; D unclear. Looked up from germline, CDR1 is MDHEN and CDR2 is SYDVKM. The CDR3 has 14 amino acids. V was cut by 6 bases and J by 5 bases, with 16 bases left in between. The CDR3 sequence is CASRRPGGPYGYTF. DNA for the CDR3: TGTGCCAGCAGACGCCCCGGAGGACCTTATGGCTACACCTTC.

This clonotype was seen only a few times. The gene calls are TRBV4-1 and TRBJ2-1; D is uncertain. Germline V gives CDR1 MGHRA, CDR2 YSYEKL. This CDR3 contains 17 residues. V lost 0 bases and J 4 bases, leaving 16 bases between the germline ends. CDR3 residues: CASSQDSSGVLYNEQFF. The CDR3 DNA reads as TGCGCCAGCAGCCAAGATTCGAGTGGGGTCTTATACAATGAGCAGTTCTTC.

The chain carries TRBV28 and TRBJ1-5, with D perhaps matching TRBD1 (6 bases). The germline V and J ends were trimmed by 4 bases and 6 bases, with 10 bases remaining between them. The CDR3 runs to 13 residues. Per germline, CDR1 MDHEN and CDR2 SYDVKM. The CDR3 bases are TGTGCCAGCAGTTACAGGGATCGTCAGCCCCAGCATTTT. Translation gives CASSYRDRQPQHF.

This clonotype has a count of ten or more. The gene calls are TRBV12-3 or TRBV12-4 and TRBJ2-1; D is unclear. This CDR3 spans 14 amino acids. Trimming shortened V by 6 bases and J by 6 bases, and 15 bases separated the two germline ends. CDR3 DNA sequence: TGTGCCAGCAGCACCTACGGAGACGTCAATGAGCAGTTCTTC. It specifies CASSTYGDVNEQFF.